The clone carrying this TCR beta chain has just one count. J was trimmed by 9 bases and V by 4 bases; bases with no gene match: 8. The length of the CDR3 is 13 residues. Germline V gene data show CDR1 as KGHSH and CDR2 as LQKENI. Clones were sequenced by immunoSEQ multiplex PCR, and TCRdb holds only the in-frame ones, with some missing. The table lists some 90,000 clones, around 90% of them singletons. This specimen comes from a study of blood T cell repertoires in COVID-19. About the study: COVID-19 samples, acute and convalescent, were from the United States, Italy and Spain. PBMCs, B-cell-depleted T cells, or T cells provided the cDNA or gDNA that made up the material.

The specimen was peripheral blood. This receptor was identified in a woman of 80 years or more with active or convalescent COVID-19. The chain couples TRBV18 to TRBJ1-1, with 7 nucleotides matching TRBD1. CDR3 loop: CASSRTEGAQAFF. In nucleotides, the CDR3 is TGTGCCAGCTCACGCACGGAGGGGGCACAAGCTTTCTTT.